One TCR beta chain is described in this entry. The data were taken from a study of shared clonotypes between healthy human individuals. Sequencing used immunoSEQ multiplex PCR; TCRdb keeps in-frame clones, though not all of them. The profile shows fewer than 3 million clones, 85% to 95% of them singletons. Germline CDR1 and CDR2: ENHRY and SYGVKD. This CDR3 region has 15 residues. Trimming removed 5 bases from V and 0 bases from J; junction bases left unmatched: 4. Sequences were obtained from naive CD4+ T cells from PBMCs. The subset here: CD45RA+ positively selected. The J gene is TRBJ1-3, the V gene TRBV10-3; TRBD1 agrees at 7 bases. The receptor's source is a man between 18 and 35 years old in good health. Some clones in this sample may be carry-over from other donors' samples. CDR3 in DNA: TGTGCCATCAGTAGGGGACAGAGCTCTGGAAACACCATATATTTT. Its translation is CAISRGQSSGNTIYF.